The present T cell receptor beta chain was sequenced within a study of persistence of HIV-infected CD4 T cells. On the study more broadly: Anti-CD3/anti-CD28 beads activated more cells than antigen stimulation did.

This was the immunoSEQ version 4 assay in survey mode. Genomic DNA was diluted to around 9.3 ng/uL, up to roughly 1 ug per sample. The data were produced by immunoSEQ multiplex PCR, yet TCRdb's version contains in-frame clones alone and is incomplete. Of 35,000 to 45,000 clones listed, roughly 86% are singletons. A remark on this clone: Its antigen is as yet unknown.

Nonspecific anti-CD3/anti-CD28 bead stimulation represents the broad CD4+ T cell repertoire. Sorting of responding CD4+ T cells relied on upregulated CD40 ligand together with CD69. CD4+ T cell counts exceeded 400 cells/uL; CMV serology was positive. The germline gives CDR1 GTSNPN, CDR2 SVGIG (reference sequence). The CDR3 runs 11 residues. V was cut by 3 bases and J by 12 bases, with 9 bases left in between. The rearrangement joins TRBV30 to TRBJ1-6; D is unclear. The sequence was collected from an adult man with HIV who was CMV-seropositive. The sample was CD4+ T cells sorted from PBMCs after roughly 18-hour stimulation, taken from a patient who received antiretroviral therapy. The CDR3: CAWSEEVPLHF. CDR3 nucleotide sequence: TGTGCCTGGAGCGAGGAAGTACCCCTCCACTTT.